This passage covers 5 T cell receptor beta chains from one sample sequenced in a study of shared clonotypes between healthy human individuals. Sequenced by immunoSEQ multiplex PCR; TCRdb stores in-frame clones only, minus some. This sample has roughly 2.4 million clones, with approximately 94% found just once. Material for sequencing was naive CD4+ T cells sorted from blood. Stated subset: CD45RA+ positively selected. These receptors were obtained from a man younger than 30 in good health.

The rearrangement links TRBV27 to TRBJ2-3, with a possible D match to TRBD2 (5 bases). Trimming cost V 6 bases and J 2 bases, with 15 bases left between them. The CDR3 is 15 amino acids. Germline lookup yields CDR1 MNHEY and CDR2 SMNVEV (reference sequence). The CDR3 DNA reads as TGTGCCAGCAGCGGGGATGGGCCAACCACAGATACGCAGTATTTT. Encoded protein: CASSGDGPTTDTQYF.

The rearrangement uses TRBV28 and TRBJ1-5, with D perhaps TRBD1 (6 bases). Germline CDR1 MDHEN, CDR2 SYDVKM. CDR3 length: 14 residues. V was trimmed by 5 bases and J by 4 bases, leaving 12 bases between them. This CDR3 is CASSTGKGNQPQHF. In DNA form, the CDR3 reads TGTGCCAGCAGTACAGGGAAGGGGAATCAGCCCCAGCATTTT.

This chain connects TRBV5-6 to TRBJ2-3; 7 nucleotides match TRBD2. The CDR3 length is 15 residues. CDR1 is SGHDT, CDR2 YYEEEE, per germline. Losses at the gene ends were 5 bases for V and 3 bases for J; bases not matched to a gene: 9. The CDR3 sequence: CASRLIRGGTDTQYF. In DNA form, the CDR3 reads TGTGCCAGCAGACTTATAAGGGGAGGGACAGATACGCAGTATTTT.

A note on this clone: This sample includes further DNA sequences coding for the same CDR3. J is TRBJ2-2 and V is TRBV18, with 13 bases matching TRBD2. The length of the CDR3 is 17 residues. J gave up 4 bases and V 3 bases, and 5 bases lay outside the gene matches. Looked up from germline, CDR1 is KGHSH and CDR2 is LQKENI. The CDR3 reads CASSPQLAGGSTGELFF. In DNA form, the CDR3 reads TGTGCCAGCTCACCTCAACTAGCGGGAGGGAGCACCGGGGAGCTGTTTTTT.

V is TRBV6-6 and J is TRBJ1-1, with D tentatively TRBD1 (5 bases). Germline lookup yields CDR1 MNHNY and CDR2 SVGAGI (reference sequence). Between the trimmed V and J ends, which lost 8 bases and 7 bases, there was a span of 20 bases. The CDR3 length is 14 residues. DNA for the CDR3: TGTGCCAGCCTCTGGGGCATCGTAACGGGTGAAGCTTTCTTT. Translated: CASLWGIVTGEAFF.